This is a list of T cell receptor beta chains from one sample in a study of blood T cell repertoires in COVID-19. The data were produced by immunoSEQ multiplex PCR, yet TCRdb's version contains in-frame clones alone and is incomplete. The sample has roughly 160,000 clones; more than 70% are singletons. Sequencing was performed on peripheral blood. The receptor set was obtained from a woman in her 70s who had recovered from COVID-19. Each CDR3 is given with its conserved first and last residue. Each record gives: V gene, J gene, clone size, D gene, CDR3 protein, CDR3 DNA. The D gene is left open where the match is weak. Expanded clones get a size class; other rows say once, few or many, or leave the size out.

v_gene: TRBV18; j_gene: TRBJ1-5; abundance: few; d_gene: -; CDR3aa: CASSRNQGSNQPQHF; CDR3nt: TGTGCCAGCTCCCGCAATCAGGGTAGCAATCAGCCCCAGCATTTT
v_gene: TRBV6-4; j_gene: TRBJ1-2; abundance: -; d_gene: -; CDR3aa: CASTPRGGDNYGYTF; CDR3nt: TGTGCCAGCACCCCCCGCGGAGGGGATAACTATGGCTACACCTTC
v_gene: TRBV19; j_gene: TRBJ1-1; abundance: few; d_gene: -; CDR3aa: CASSPLGQTPAEAFF; CDR3nt: TGTGCCAGTAGTCCCCTGGGACAAACTCCCGCTGAAGCTTTCTTT
v_gene: TRBV5-5; j_gene: TRBJ2-3; abundance: -; d_gene: TRBD1; CDR3aa: CASSPTGGSATQYF; CDR3nt: TGTGCCAGCAGCCCCACAGGGGGGAGTGCTACGCAGTATTTT
v_gene: TRBV24-1; j_gene: TRBJ2-1; abundance: once; d_gene: -; CDR3aa: CATSETGSTNYNEQFF; CDR3nt: TGTGCCACCAGTGAAACAGGGTCCACTAACTACAATGAGCAGTTCTTC
v_gene: TRBV4-3; j_gene: TRBJ1-1; abundance: -; d_gene: -; CDR3aa: CASSPGSGGRPNAEAFF; CDR3nt: TGCGCCAGCAGCCCTGGCAGCGGAGGGCGACCAAACGCTGAAGCTTTCTTT
v_gene: TRBV4-3; j_gene: TRBJ2-2; abundance: -; d_gene: TRBD1; CDR3aa: CASSQVRGQGEMNTGELFF; CDR3nt: TGCGCCAGCAGCCAAGTGAGGGGACAGGGAGAGATGAACACCGGGGAGCTGTTTTTT
v_gene: TRBV4-1; j_gene: TRBJ2-3; abundance: -; d_gene: -; CDR3aa: CASSHPGLPSTDTQYF; CDR3nt: TGCGCCAGCAGCCACCCGGGACTCCCTAGCACAGATACGCAGTATTTT
v_gene: TRBV11-2; j_gene: TRBJ2-2; abundance: -; d_gene: -; CDR3aa: CASSPLVRGGDTGELFF; CDR3nt: TGTGCCAGCAGCCCCCTCGTGCGCGGAGGGGACACCGGGGAGCTGTTTTTT
v_gene: TRBV7-2; j_gene: TRBJ2-5; abundance: -; d_gene: -; CDR3aa: CASSYQGARETQYF; CDR3nt: TGTGCCAGCAGCTATCAGGGCGCTCGGGAGACCCAGTACTTC
v_gene: TRBV11-3; j_gene: TRBJ2-7; abundance: -; d_gene: TRBD1; CDR3aa: CASSPRQGTSYEQYF; CDR3nt: TGTGCCAGCAGCCCTCGACAGGGGACCTCCTACGAGCAGTACTTC
v_gene: TRBV6-2/TRBV6-3; j_gene: TRBJ2-1; abundance: -; d_gene: TRBD2; CDR3aa: CASSRAGATYNEQFF; CDR3nt: TGTGCCAGCAGTCGAGCGGGAGCCACCTACAATGAGCAGTTCTTC
v_gene: TRBV21-1; j_gene: TRBJ1-1; abundance: -; d_gene: -; CDR3aa: CASSSGRGTEAFF; CDR3nt: TGTGCCAGCAGCAGCGGCAGGGGCACTGAAGCTTTCTTT
v_gene: TRBV2; j_gene: TRBJ2-7; abundance: few; d_gene: TRBD2; CDR3aa: CASNMAGVYEQYF; CDR3nt: TGTGCCAGCAATATGGCGGGAGTCTACGAGCAGTACTTC
v_gene: TRBV3-1/TRBV3-2; j_gene: TRBJ1-2; abundance: -; d_gene: -; CDR3aa: CASSQDWGGRYGYTF; CDR3nt: TGTGCCAGCAGCCAAGATTGGGGGGGCCGGTATGGCTACACCTTC
v_gene: TRBV6-1; j_gene: TRBJ2-6; abundance: few; d_gene: -; CDR3aa: CASSEAGGRLLTF; CDR3nt: TGTGCCAGCAGTGAAGCGGGGGGGCGGCTCCTGACTTTC
v_gene: TRBV2; j_gene: TRBJ1-1; abundance: -; d_gene: TRBD1; CDR3aa: CASRLRQGASTEAFF; CDR3nt: TGTGCCAGCAGACTTCGACAGGGGGCCAGCACTGAAGCTTTCTTT
v_gene: TRBV5-1; j_gene: TRBJ2-3; abundance: -; d_gene: -; CDR3aa: CASSFQGGPDTQYF; CDR3nt: TGCGCCAGCAGCTTTCAGGGGGGTCCAGATACGCAGTATTTT
v_gene: TRBV29-1; j_gene: TRBJ1-1; abundance: -; d_gene: -; CDR3aa: CSVVRNLLNTEAFF; CDR3nt: TGCAGCGTTGTGCGAAACCTCTTGAACACTGAAGCTTTCTTT
v_gene: TRBV20-1; j_gene: TRBJ2-1; abundance: -; d_gene: TRBD2; CDR3aa: CSAIESGSGRWGEQFF; CDR3nt: TGCAGTGCTATTGAATCGGGTAGCGGGAGGTGGGGTGAGCAGTTCTTC
v_gene: TRBV2; j_gene: TRBJ1-5; abundance: -; d_gene: TRBD1; CDR3aa: CASTRQGSQPQHF; CDR3nt: TGTGCCAGCACCCGACAGGGTAGTCAGCCCCAGCATTTT
v_gene: TRBV7-9; j_gene: TRBJ2-1; abundance: -; d_gene: TRBD2; CDR3aa: CASSSKLAGVSYNEQFF; CDR3nt: TGTGCCAGCAGCTCGAAATTAGCGGGGGTCTCCTACAATGAGCAGTTCTTC
v_gene: TRBV19; j_gene: TRBJ1-1; abundance: -; d_gene: -; CDR3aa: CATRRLRIHDTEAFF; CDR3nt: TGTGCCACCCGGAGGTTGCGGATCCACGACACTGAAGCTTTCTTT
v_gene: TRBV7-6; j_gene: TRBJ2-7; abundance: -; d_gene: -; CDR3aa: CASSLGWLAGGYEQYF; CDR3nt: TGTGCCAGCAGCTTAGGTTGGTTAGCCGGGGGCTACGAGCAGTACTTC
v_gene: TRBV18; j_gene: TRBJ2-6; abundance: -; d_gene: -; CDR3aa: CASSPLAAGANVLTF; CDR3nt: TGTGCCAGCTCACCGCTGGCGGCTGGGGCCAACGTCCTGACTTTC
v_gene: TRBV3-1/TRBV3-2; j_gene: TRBJ2-1; abundance: -; d_gene: TRBD2; CDR3aa: CASSQEAGPLADLYNEQFF; CDR3nt: TGTGCCAGCAGCCAAGAAGCGGGGCCACTAGCGGACCTCTACAATGAGCAGTTCTTC
v_gene: TRBV7-2; j_gene: TRBJ2-1; abundance: -; d_gene: TRBD1; CDR3aa: CASSPRTGGYNEQFF; CDR3nt: TGTGCCAGCAGCCCCCGCACAGGGGGTTACAATGAGCAGTTCTTC
v_gene: TRBV5-4; j_gene: TRBJ2-1; abundance: few; d_gene: -; CDR3aa: CASSLAGGRFGEQFF; CDR3nt: TGTGCCAGCAGCTTGGCCGGGGGTCGATTTGGTGAGCAGTTCTTC
v_gene: TRBV29-1; j_gene: TRBJ2-1; abundance: -; d_gene: -; CDR3aa: CSVGRSSFGEQFF; CDR3nt: TGCAGCGTCGGAAGGAGTAGCTTTGGGGAGCAGTTCTTC
v_gene: TRBV27; j_gene: TRBJ2-7; abundance: -; d_gene: TRBD2; CDR3aa: CASSWGLAGGLYEQYF; CDR3nt: TGTGCCAGCAGTTGGGGACTAGCGGGAGGGCTTTACGAGCAGTACTTC
v_gene: TRBV6-4; j_gene: TRBJ1-2; abundance: -; d_gene: -; CDR3aa: CASSDIARVGRGTF; CDR3nt: -
v_gene: TRBV6-5; j_gene: TRBJ1-2; abundance: -; d_gene: -; CDR3aa: CASGPWNYGYTF; CDR3nt: TGTGCCAGCGGCCCTTGGAACTATGGCTACACCTTC
v_gene: TRBV10-3; j_gene: TRBJ1-1; abundance: -; d_gene: -; CDR3aa: CAIRQGPRTAEAFF; CDR3nt: TGTGCCATCAGACAGGGCCCGAGAACGGCTGAAGCTTTCTTT
v_gene: TRBV18; j_gene: TRBJ1-4; abundance: -; d_gene: -; CDR3aa: CASVQTATNEKLFF; CDR3nt: TGTGCCAGCGTTCAAACTGCAACTAATGAAAAACTGTTTTTT
v_gene: TRBV5-1; j_gene: TRBJ1-2; abundance: -; d_gene: -; CDR3aa: CASSPGGGYNGYTF; CDR3nt: TGCGCCAGCAGCCCTGGGGGCGGGTACAATGGCTACACCTTC
v_gene: TRBV5-1; j_gene: TRBJ2-7; abundance: -; d_gene: -; CDR3aa: CASSLGGYEQYF; CDR3nt: TGCGCCAGCAGCTTGGGAGGGTACGAGCAGTACTTC
v_gene: TRBV5-1; j_gene: TRBJ1-1; abundance: -; d_gene: -; CDR3aa: CASSPVGDGGAKAFF; CDR3nt: TGCGCCAGCAGCCCTGTGGGTGACGGTGGAGCCAAAGCTTTCTTT
v_gene: TRBV20-1; j_gene: TRBJ1-5; abundance: -; d_gene: -; CDR3aa: CSASSRQPQHF; CDR3nt: TGCAGTGCTAGTTCCCGTCAGCCCCAGCATTTT
v_gene: TRBV5-1; j_gene: TRBJ2-5; abundance: -; d_gene: -; CDR3aa: CASSGGADRGQETQYF; CDR3nt: TGCGCCAGCAGCGGGGGGGCCGACAGGGGCCAAGAGACCCAGTACTTC